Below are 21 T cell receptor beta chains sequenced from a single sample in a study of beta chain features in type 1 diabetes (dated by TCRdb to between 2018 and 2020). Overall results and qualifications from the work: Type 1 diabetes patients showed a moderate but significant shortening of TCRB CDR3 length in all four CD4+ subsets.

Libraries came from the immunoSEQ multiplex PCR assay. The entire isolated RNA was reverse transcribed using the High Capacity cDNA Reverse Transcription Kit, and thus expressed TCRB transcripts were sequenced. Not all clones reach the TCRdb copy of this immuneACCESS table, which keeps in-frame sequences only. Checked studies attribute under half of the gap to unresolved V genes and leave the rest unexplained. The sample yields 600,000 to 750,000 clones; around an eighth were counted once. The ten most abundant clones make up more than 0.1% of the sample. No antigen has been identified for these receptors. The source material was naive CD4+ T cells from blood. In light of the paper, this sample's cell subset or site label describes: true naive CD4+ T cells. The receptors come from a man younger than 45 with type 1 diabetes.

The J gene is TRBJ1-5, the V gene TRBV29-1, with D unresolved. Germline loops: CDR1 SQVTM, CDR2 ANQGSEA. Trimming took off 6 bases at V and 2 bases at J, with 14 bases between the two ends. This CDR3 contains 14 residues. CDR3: CSVATNAGNQPQHF. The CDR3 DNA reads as TGCAGCGTAGCCACTAACGCGGGCAATCAGCCCCAGCATTTT.

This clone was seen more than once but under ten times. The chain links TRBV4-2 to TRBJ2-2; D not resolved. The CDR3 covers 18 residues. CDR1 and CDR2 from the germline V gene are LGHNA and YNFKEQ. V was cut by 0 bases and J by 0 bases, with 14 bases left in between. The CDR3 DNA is TGTGCCAGCAGCCAAGAGATCCTCAGGCCAACGAACACCGGGGAGCTGTTTTTT. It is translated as CASSQEILRPTNTGELFF.

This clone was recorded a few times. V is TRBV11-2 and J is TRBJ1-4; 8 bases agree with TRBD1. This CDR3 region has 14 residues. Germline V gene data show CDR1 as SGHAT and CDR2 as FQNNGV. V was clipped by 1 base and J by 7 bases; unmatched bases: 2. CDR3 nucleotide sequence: TGTGCCAGCAGCTTAGCAGGGGGCGTTGAAAAACTGTTTTTT. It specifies CASSLAGGVEKLFF.

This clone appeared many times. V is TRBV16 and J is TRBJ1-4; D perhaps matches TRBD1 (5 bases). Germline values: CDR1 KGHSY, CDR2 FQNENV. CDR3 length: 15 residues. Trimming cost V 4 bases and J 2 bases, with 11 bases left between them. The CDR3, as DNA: TGTGCCAGCAGCCTTTCGGGGACGACTAATGAAAAACTGTTTTTT. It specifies CASSLSGTTNEKLFF. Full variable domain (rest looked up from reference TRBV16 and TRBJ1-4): GEEVAQTPKHLVRGEGQKAKLYCAPIKGHSYVFWYQQVLKNEFKFLISFQNENVFDETGMPKERFSAKCLPNSPCSLEIQATKLEDSAVYFCASSLSGTTNEKLFFGSGTQLSVL.

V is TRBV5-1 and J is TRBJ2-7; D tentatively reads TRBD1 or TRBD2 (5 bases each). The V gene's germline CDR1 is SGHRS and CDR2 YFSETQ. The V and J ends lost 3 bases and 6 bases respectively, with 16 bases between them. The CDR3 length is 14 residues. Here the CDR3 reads CASSSSGTSSEQYF. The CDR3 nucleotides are TGCGCCAGCAGCTCCTCCGGGACGTCTAGCGAGCAGTACTTC.

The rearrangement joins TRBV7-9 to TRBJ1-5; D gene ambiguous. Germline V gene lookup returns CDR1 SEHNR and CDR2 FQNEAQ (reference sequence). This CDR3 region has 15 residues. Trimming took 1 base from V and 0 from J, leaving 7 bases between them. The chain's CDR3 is CASSLGPISNQPQHF. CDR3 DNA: TGTGCCAGCAGCTTAGGCCCGATTAGCAATCAGCCCCAGCATTTT.

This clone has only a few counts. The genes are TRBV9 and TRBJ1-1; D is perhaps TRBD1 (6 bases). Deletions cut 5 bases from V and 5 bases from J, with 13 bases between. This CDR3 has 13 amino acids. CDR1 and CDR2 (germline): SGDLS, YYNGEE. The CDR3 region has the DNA TGTGCCAGCAGTTCCGGGAGGGGGACTGAAGCTTTCTTT. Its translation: CASSSGRGTEAFF.

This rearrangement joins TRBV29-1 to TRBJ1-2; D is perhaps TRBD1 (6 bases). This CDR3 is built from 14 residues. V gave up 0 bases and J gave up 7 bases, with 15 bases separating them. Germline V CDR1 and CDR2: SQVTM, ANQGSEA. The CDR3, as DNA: TGCAGCGTTGAAGATCGGGCACAGGGTACTGGCTACACCTTC. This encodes CSVEDRAQGTGYTF.

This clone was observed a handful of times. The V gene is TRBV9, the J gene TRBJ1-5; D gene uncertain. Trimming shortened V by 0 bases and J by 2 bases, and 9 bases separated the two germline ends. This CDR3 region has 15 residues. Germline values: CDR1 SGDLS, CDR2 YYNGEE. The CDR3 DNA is TGTGCCAGCAGCGTAGAAGGGTATGGCAATCAGCCCCAGCATTTT. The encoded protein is CASSVEGYGNQPQHF. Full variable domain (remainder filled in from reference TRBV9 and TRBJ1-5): DSGVTQTPKHLITATGQRVTLRCSPRSGDLSVYWYQQSLDQGLQFLIQYYNGEERAKGNILERFSAQQFPDLHSELNLSSLELGDSALYFCASSVEGYGNQPQHFGDGTRLSIL.

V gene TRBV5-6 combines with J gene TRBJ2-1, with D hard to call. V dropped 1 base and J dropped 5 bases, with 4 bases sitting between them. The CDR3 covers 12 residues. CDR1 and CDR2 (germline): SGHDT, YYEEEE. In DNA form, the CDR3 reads TGTGCCAGCAGCTTGTGGCACAATGAGCAGTTCTTC. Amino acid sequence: CASSLWHNEQFF.

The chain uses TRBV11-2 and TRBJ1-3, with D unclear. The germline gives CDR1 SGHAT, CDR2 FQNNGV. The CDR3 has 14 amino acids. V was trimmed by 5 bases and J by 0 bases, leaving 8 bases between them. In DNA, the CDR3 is TGTGCCAGCAGCCTGGAAACCTCTGGAAACACCATATATTTT. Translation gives CASSLETSGNTIYF. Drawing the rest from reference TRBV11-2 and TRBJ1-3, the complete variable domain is EAGVAQSPRYKIIEKRQSVAFWCNPISGHATLYWYQQILGQGPKLLIQFQNNGVVDDSQLPKDRFSAERLKGVDSTLKIQPAKLEDSAVYLCASSLETSGNTIYFGEGSWLTVV.

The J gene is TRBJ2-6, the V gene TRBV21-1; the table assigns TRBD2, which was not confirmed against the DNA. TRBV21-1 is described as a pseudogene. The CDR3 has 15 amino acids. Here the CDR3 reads CASSREGSGANVLTF. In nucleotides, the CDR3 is TGTGCCAGCAGCAGGGAGGGATCCGGGGCCAACGTCCTGACTTTC.

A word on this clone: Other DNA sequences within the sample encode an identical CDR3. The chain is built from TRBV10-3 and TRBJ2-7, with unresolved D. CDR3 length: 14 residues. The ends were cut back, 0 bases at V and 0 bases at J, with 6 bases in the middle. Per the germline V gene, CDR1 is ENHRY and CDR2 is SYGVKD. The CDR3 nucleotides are TGTGCCATCAGTGAGTCGGGAAGCTCCTACGAGCAGTACTTC. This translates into CAISESGSSYEQYF.

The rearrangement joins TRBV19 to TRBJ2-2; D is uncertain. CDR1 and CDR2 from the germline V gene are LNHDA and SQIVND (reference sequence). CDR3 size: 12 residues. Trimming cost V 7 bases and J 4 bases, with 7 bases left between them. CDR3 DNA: TGTGCCAGTACGGCCGTCACCGGGGAGCTGTTTTTT. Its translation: CASTAVTGELFF. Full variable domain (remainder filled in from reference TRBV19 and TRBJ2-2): DGGITQSPKYLFRKEGQNVTLSCEQNLNHDAMYWYRQDPGQGLRLIYYSQIVNDFQKGDIAEGYSVSREKKESFPLTVTSAQKNPTAFYLCASTAVTGELFFGEGSRLTVL.

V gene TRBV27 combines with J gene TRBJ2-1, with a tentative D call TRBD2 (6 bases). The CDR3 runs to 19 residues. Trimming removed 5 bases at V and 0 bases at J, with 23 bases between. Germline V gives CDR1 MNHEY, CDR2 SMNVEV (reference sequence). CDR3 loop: CASSGNSTGTSSSYNEQFF. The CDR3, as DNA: TGTGCCAGCAGTGGAAACTCGACCGGGACTTCGAGCTCCTACAATGAGCAGTTCTTC.

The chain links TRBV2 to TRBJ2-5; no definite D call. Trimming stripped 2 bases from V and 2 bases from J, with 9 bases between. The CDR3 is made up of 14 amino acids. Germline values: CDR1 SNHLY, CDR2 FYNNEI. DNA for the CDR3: TGTGCCAGCAGTGAAAGGTCGACACAAGAGACCCAGTACTTC. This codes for CASSERSTQETQYF.

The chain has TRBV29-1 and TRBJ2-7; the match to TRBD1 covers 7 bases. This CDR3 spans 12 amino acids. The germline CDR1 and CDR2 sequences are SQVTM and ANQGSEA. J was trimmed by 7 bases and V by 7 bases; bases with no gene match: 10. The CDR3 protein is CSATGYEGEQYF. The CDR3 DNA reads TGCAGCGCGACAGGGTACGAGGGGGAGCAGTACTTC.

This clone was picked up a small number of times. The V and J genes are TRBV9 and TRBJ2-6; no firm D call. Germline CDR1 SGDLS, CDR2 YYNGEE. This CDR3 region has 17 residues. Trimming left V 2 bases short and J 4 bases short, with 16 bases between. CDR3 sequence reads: CASSVGASLTGANVLTF. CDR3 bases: TGTGCCAGCAGCGTTGGAGCCAGCCTCACGGGGGCCAACGTCCTGACTTTC.

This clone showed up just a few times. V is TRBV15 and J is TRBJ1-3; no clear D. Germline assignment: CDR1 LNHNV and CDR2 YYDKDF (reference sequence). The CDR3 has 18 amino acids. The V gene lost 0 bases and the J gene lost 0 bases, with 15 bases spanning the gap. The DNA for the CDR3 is TGTGCCACCAGCAGAGATAAGCAAGGGCCCCTCTCTGGAAACACCATATATTTT. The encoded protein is CATSRDKQGPLSGNTIYF.

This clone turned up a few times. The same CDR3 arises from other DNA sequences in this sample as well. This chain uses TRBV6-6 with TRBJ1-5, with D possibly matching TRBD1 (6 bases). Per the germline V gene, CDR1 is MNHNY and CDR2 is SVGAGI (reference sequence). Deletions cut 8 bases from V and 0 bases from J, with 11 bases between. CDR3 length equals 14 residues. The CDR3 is CASEPGDSNQPQHF. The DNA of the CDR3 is TGTGCCAGCGAGCCAGGGGATAGCAATCAGCCCCAGCATTTT.

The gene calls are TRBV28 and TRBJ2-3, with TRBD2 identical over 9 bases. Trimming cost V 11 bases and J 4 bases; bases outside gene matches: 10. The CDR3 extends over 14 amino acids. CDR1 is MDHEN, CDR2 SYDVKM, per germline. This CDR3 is CAVGAGGKADTQYF. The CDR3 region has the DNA TGTGCCGTTGGGGCGGGGGGGAAGGCAGATACGCAGTATTTT.